The next 18 T cell receptor beta chains were all read from a single sample in a study. Sequenced by immunoSEQ multiplex PCR; TCRdb stores in-frame clones only, minus some. The sample lists tens of thousands of clones, 93% occurring once. The source material was PBMCs. The receptors derive from a man aged 40-49 years with rheumatoid arthritis.

CDR3 loop: CASSLDQVGTYEQYF. The CDR3 region has the DNA TGTGCCAGCAGCTTAGATCAAGTCGGAACCTACGAGCAGTACTTC. This chain links TRBV11-2 with TRBJ2-7; D gene ambiguous. V lost 0 bases to trimming and J lost 2 bases, with 11 bases between them. The CDR3 is made up of 15 amino acids. Germline values: CDR1 SGHAT, CDR2 FQNNGV. Together with reference TRBV11-2 and TRBJ2-7, the CDR3 gives the full variable domain: EAGVAQSPRYKIIEKRQSVAFWCNPISGHATLYWYQQILGQGPKLLIQFQNNGVVDDSQLPKDRFSAERLKGVDSTLKIQPAKLEDSAVYLCASSLDQVGTYEQYFGPGTRLTVT.

The gene calls are TRBV7-2 and TRBJ2-3, with D unclear. V was clipped by 0 bases and J by 5 bases, with 0 bases between them. The germline V gene has CDR1 SGHTA and CDR2 FQGNSA. This CDR3 is 11 amino acids long. This CDR3 reads CASSLADTQYF. Here the CDR3 DNA reads TGTGCCAGCAGCTTAGCAGATACGCAGTATTTT.

V and J are TRBV21-1 and TRBJ1-4. TRBV21-1 is deemed a pseudogene. The CDR3 has 15 amino acids. CDR3 amino acids: CASSNWVPQNEKLFF. The CDR3 DNA reads as TGTGCCAGCAGCAACTGGGTTCCCCAGAATGAAAAACTGTTTTTT.

The rearrangement uses TRBV5-6 and TRBJ2-1, with 9 bases aligning to TRBD2. CDR3 length: 17 residues. The trim removed 0 bases at V and 4 bases at J, leaving 8 bases unmatched. Germline CDR1 SGHDT, CDR2 YYEEEE. This CDR3 is CASSLATRLADYNEQFF. In DNA, the CDR3 is TGTGCCAGCAGCTTGGCCACCAGACTAGCGGATTACAATGAGCAGTTCTTC.

The chain joins TRBV30 to TRBJ2-2; D remains ambiguous. The CDR3 contains 14 residues. The germline CDR1 and CDR2 sequences are GTSNPN and SVGIG (reference sequence). Trimming removed 0 bases from V and 1 base from J, with 6 bases in between. The CDR3 sequence is CAWSVVGNTGELFF. CDR3 DNA: TGTGCCTGGAGTGTAGTTGGGAACACCGGGGAGCTGTTTTTT.

The gene calls are TRBV2 and TRBJ1-5; D is unclear. V dropped 3 bases and J dropped 7 bases, with 7 bases sitting between them. From germline, CDR1 is SNHLY and CDR2 FYNNEI. The CDR3 runs to 12 residues. CDR3 sequence reads: CASSDSVQPQHF. Here the CDR3 DNA reads TGTGCCAGCAGTGACTCTGTGCAGCCCCAGCATTTT.

The J gene is TRBJ2-2, the V gene TRBV6-5; the D gene is possibly TRBD1 (6 bases). The germline V gene has CDR1 MNHEY and CDR2 SVGAGI. V was shortened by 2 bases and J by 6 bases, with 10 bases between the two germline ends. The CDR3 consists of 14 residues. As DNA, the CDR3 is TGTGCCAGCAGTTACCGACAGGATCCCGGGGAGCTGTTTTTT. This codes for CASSYRQDPGELFF.

The chain has TRBV30 and TRBJ1-5; 10 bases fit TRBD1. The CDR3 totals 13 residues. Per the germline V gene, CDR1 is GTSNPN and CDR2 is SVGIG (reference sequence). Losses at the gene ends were 4 bases for V and 7 bases for J; bases not matched to a gene: 4. The CDR3 region has the DNA TGTGCCTGGACGACAGGGGGCTTGCAGCCCCAGCATTTT. Amino acid sequence: CAWTTGGLQPQHF.

V gene TRBV5-1 combines with J gene TRBJ1-1; D is undetermined. Germline V lookup: CDR1 SGHRS, CDR2 YFSETQ. The CDR3 runs 14 residues. The V gene lost 6 bases and the J gene lost 3 bases, with 15 bases spanning the gap. DNA for the CDR3: TGCGCCAGCAAAACGACCATTTCTGACACTGAAGCTTTCTTT. Its protein product is CASKTTISDTEAFF.

The genes are TRBV7-3 and TRBJ2-2; the D is unclear. Germline lookup yields CDR1 SGHTA and CDR2 FQGTGA. The CDR3 has 14 amino acids. V was cut by 8 bases and J by 1 base, with 11 bases left in between. CDR3 sequence reads: CASGPDGNTGELFF. The DNA for the CDR3 is TGTGCCAGCGGCCCGGACGGGAACACCGGGGAGCTGTTTTTT.

The gene calls are TRBV9 and TRBJ1-5; D unclear. V lost 0 bases and J 2 bases, leaving 6 bases between the germline ends. The V gene's germline CDR1 is SGDLS and CDR2 YYNGEE. The CDR3 length is 14 residues. The CDR3 region has the DNA TGTGCCAGCAGCGTAGGGGGTGGCAATCAGCCCCAGCATTTT. Protein sequence: CASSVGGGNQPQHF.

The chain has TRBV5-1 and TRBJ2-7; 13 bases are a match to TRBD2. The CDR3 is made up of 17 amino acids. Germline V gene sequence: CDR1 SGHRS, CDR2 YFSETQ. V lost 0 bases and J lost 2; bases outside the gene matches: 5. DNA of the CDR3: TGCGCCAGCAGCTTGGACCGGACTAGCGGGAGCCCCTACGAGCAGTACTTC. This codes for CASSLDRTSGSPYEQYF.

The chain uses TRBV5-4 and TRBJ2-1; no reliable D call. Germline loops: CDR1 SGHNT, CDR2 YYREEE (reference sequence). With 3 bases removed from V and 5 bases from J, the gap between germline ends came to 9 bases. The CDR3 spans 13 residues. The CDR3 DNA is TGTGCCAGCAGCTATTACCGGGACAATGAGCAGTTCTTC. The encoded protein is CASSYYRDNEQFF. The whole variable domain, filled in from reference TRBV5-4 and TRBJ2-1, reads ETGVTQSPTHLIKTRGQQVTLRCSSQSGHNTVSWYQQALGQGPQFIFQYYREEENGRGNFPPRFSGLQFPNYSSELNVNALELDDSALYLCASSYYRDNEQFFGPGTRLTVL.

This chain connects TRBV19 to TRBJ2-7, with D perhaps matching TRBD1 (7 bases). The germline gives CDR1 LNHDA, CDR2 SQIVND (reference sequence). The length of the CDR3 is 14 residues. Trimming took 5 bases from V and 7 from J, leaving 18 bases between them. CDR3 sequence: CASSPGDRPWEQYF. CDR3 in DNA: TGTGCCAGTAGTCCGGGGGACAGACCGTGGGAGCAGTACTTC. Filled out from reference TRBV19 and TRBJ2-7, the complete variable domain reads DGGITQSPKYLFRKEGQNVTLSCEQNLNHDAMYWYRQDPGQGLRLIYYSQIVNDFQKGDIAEGYSVSREKKESFPLTVTSAQKNPTAFYLCASSPGDRPWEQYFGPGTRLTVT.

The J gene is TRBJ1-1, the V gene TRBV7-3; no clear D. The germline gives CDR1 SGHTA, CDR2 FQGTGA. The CDR3 extends over 13 amino acids. The V end was cut by 2 bases, the J end by 4 bases, with 8 bases between. CDR3 protein: CASSLQAGTEAFF. CDR3 sequence (DNA): TGTGCCAGCAGCTTACAAGCCGGCACTGAAGCTTTCTTT.

This clone showed up just once. The V gene is TRBV14, the J gene TRBJ1-4; D is perhaps TRBD1 (5 bases). The germline gives CDR1 SGHDN, CDR2 FVKESK. V was pared by 4 bases and J by 0 bases, with 12 bases between. This CDR3 is 16 amino acids long. The CDR3 loop reads CASSPDGGPTNEKLFF. The DNA for the CDR3 is TGTGCCAGCAGCCCGGACGGGGGACCAACTAATGAAAAACTGTTTTTT.

J is TRBJ2-1 and V is TRBV18; weak D call: TRBD1 (6 bases). Germline values: CDR1 KGHSH, CDR2 LQKENI. Between the trimmed V and J ends, which lost 3 bases and 4 bases, there was a span of 16 bases. The CDR3 contains 16 residues. As DNA, the CDR3 is TGTGCCAGCTCACCCCCGGGACAACCGGATTACAATGAGCAGTTCTTC. Translating gives CASSPPGQPDYNEQFF.

The gene calls are TRBV5-1 and TRBJ2-5; 14 nucleotides match TRBD2. Germline CDR1 and CDR2: SGHRS and YFSETQ. V lost 4 bases to trimming and J lost 1 base; unmatched junction nucleotides: 6. CDR3 size: 17 residues. The CDR3 protein is CASSGGLAGGPQETQYF. CDR3 DNA sequence: TGCGCCAGCAGCGGAGGACTAGCGGGGGGTCCCCAAGAGACCCAGTACTTC.